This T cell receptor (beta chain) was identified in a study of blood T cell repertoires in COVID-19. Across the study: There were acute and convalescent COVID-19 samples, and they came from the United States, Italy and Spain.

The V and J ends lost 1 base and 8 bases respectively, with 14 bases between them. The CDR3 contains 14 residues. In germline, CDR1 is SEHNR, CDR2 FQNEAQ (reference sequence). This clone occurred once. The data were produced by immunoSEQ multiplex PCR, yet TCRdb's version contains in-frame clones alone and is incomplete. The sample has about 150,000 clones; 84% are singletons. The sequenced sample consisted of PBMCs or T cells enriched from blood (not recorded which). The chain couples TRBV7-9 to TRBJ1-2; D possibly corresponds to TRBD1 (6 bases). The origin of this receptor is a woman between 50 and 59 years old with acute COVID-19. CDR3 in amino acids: CASSLGLGAPGYTF. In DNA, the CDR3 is TGTGCCAGCAGCTTAGGGCTGGGGGCGCCGGGCTACACCTTC.